This TCR beta chain was profiled in a study of CD8 T cells in Susac syndrome. Random-hexamer reverse transcription was applied to roughly 0.5 to 1 ug RNA. TCRdb re-derived calls from the immunoSEQ multiplex PCR reads in MiXCR, one entry per CDR3 protein. The table has 100,000 to 150,000 distinct CDR3 sequences, 90% to 95% seen once; the top ten hold 0.065% to 0.09%. CDR1 is SGHTA, CDR2 FQGNSA, per germline. Trimming pared 5 bases from V and 8 bases from J, leaving 22 bases between. The CDR3 runs to 16 residues. The chain recombines TRBV7-2 with TRBJ2-1, with a tentative D call TRBD2 (5 bases). Sequenced sample: CD4+ T cells from PBMCs. This receptor was obtained from a human donor in good health. In nucleotides, the CDR3 is TGTGCCAGCAGCCGAGGTAGTTTTCAAGAGGGAGATGAGCAGTTCTTC. Translated: CASSRGSFQEGDEQFF.